The clone carrying this T cell receptor (beta chain) was picked up a small number of times. V dropped 2 bases and J dropped 0 bases, with 14 bases sitting between them. CDR1 is LNHDA, CDR2 SQIVND, per germline (reference sequence). The CDR3 is 17 residues long. This specimen belongs to a study of T cells in Graves' hyperthyroidism and ophthalmopathy. There were TCR beta CDR3 regions amplified from RNA transcripts. In the first-round RT-PCR of the TCR CDR3, the HTBI primer set was used. TCRdb ran MiXCR on the multiplex PCR reads and lists one entry per CDR3 protein. The sample lists hundreds of thousands of distinct CDR3 sequences; 14% to 15% were seen once.

Sample: blood. The chain uses TRBV19 and TRBJ1-3; unclear D gene. The TCR was taken from a woman aged 40 to 50 with Graves' ophthalmopathy. The CDR3 DNA reads as TGTGCCAGTAGTATACGTCATGGATCGAGCTCTGGAAACACCATATATTTT. The encoded protein is CASSIRHGSSSGNTIYF.